This T cell receptor beta chain appears in the sequencing data of a study of PD-L1 blockade in urothelial cancer. Across the whole study: Males with bladder-origin urothelial cancer constituted about 85% of the 29 patients. Blood-derived samples held a median approximately 150,000 T cells.

Each PCR had synthetic TCR analog templates added to it as a spike-in. Assay: immunoSEQ multiplex PCR; the TCRdb copy retains only in-frame clones and omits some. Of approximately 100,000 clones detected, about 90% appear once; the ten largest clones hold around 0.9%. The CDR3 totals 15 residues. V lost 4 bases and J lost 6, with 20 bases in between. Germline V gene data show CDR1 as SGDLS and CDR2 as YYNGEE. The clonotype comes from a woman older than 75 with urothelial cancer. The sample here was PBMCs, taken around atezolizumab (anti-PD-L1) treatment. V is TRBV9 and J is TRBJ2-7; D is unresolved. The CDR3 region is CASSPSGRRVAEQYF. Written as DNA, the CDR3 is TGTGCCAGCAGCCCCTCCGGCCGTCGGGTTGCCGAGCAGTACTTC.